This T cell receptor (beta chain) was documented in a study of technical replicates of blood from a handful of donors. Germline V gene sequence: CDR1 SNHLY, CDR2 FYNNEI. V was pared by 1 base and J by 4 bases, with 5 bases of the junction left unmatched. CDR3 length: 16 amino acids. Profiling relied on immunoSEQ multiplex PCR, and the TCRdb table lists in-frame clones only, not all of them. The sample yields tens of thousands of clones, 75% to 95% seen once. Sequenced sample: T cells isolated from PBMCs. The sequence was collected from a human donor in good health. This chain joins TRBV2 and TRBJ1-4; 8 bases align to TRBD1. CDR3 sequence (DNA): TGTGCCAGCAGTGAAGTATTTACAGGGGGTAATGAAAAACTGTTTTTT. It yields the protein CASSEVFTGGNEKLFF. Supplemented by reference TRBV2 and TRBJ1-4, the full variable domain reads EPEVTQTPSHQVTQMGQEVILRCVPISNHLYFYWYRQILGQKVEFLVSFYNNEISEKSEIFDDQFSVERPDGSNFTLKIRSTKLEDSAMYFCASSEVFTGGNEKLFFGSGTQLSVL.